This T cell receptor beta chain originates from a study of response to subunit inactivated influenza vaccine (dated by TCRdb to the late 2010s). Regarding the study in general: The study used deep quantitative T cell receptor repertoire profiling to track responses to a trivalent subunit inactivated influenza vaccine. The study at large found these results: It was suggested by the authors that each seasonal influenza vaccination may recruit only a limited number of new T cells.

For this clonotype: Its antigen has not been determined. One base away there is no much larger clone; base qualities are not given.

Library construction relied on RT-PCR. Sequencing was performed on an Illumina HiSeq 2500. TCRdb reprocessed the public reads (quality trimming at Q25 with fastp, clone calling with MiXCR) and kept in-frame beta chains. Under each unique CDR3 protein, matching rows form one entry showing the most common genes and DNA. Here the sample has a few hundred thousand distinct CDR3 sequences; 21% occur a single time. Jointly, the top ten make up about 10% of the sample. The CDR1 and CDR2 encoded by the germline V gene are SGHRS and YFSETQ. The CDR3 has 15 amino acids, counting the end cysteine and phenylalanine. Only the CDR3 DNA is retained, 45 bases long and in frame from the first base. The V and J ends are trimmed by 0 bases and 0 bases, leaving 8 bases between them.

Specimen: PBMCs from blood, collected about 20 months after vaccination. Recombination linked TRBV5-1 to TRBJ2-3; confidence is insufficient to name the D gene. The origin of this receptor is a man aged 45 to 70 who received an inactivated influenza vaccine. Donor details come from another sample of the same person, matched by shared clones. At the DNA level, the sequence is TGCGCCAGCAGCTTGGAACAGAGAAGCACAGATACGCAGTATTTT. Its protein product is CASSLEQRSTDTQYF.